Listed here are 9 T cell receptor beta chains from one sample, sequenced in a study of T cell responses to AZD1222 COVID-19 vaccine. Profiled with immunoSEQ multiplex PCR; TCRdb holds only in-frame clones, not every one. Here the sample spans 120,000 or so clones, 75% to 95% being singletons. Sequenced here: peripheral blood, sampled on day 0 of AZD1222 vaccination. These receptors all stem from an adult in good health.

This clone was seen many times. This rearrangement joins TRBV27 to TRBJ1-2, with TRBD1 matching 9 bases. V shed 5 bases and J 2 bases; nucleotides not matched to a gene: 3. Germline lookup yields CDR1 MNHEY and CDR2 SMNVEV (reference sequence). The CDR3 covers 14 residues. The CDR3 region has the DNA TGTGCCAGCAGTATACAGGGGGCCAACTATGGCTACACCTTC. It yields the protein CASSIQGANYGYTF.

The chain couples TRBV12-5 to TRBJ2-3; D possibly corresponds to TRBD2 (5 bases). Germline CDR1 reads LGHNT; CDR2 reads FRNRAP. Trimming removed 0 bases from V and 4 bases from J, with 11 bases in between. This CDR3 region has 15 residues. CDR3 loop: CASGLVLASSDTQYF. CDR3 DNA: TGTGCTAGTGGTTTGGTACTGGCTAGCTCAGATACGCAGTATTTT.

V is TRBV12-3 or TRBV12-4 and J is TRBJ2-7; the D is unclear. V was trimmed by 6 bases and J by 5 bases, leaving 8 bases between them. This CDR3 spans 11 amino acids. In nucleotides, the CDR3 is TGTGCCAGCAGCCCCGGCCACGAGCAGTACTTC. It translates to CASSPGHEQYF.

The chain carries TRBV5-4 and TRBJ1-2; possible D gene TRBD1, 5 bases. Trimming left V 0 bases short and J 4 bases short, with 16 bases between. The CDR3 runs to 16 residues. Per the germline V gene, CDR1 is SGHNT and CDR2 is YYREEE (reference sequence). The CDR3 sequence: CASSLGGELRGYGYTF. CDR3 coding DNA: TGTGCCAGCAGCTTGGGAGGGGAGTTGAGAGGCTATGGCTACACCTTC.

The rearrangement links TRBV5-1 to TRBJ1-1, with 8 bases matching TRBD1. V was pared by 2 bases and J by 3 bases, with 3 bases of the junction left unmatched. CDR3 length: 14 amino acids. The germline V gene encodes CDR1 SGHRS and CDR2 YFSETQ. The CDR3 region is CASSFNRGDTEAFF. In DNA, the CDR3 is TGCGCCAGCAGCTTCAACAGGGGGGACACTGAAGCTTTCTTT. The whole variable domain, filled in from reference TRBV5-1 and TRBJ1-1, reads KAGVTQTPRYLIKTRGQQVTLSCSPISGHRSVSWYQQTPGQGLQFLFEYFSETQRNKGNFPGRFSGRQFSNSRSEMNVSTLELGDSALYLCASSFNRGDTEAFFGQGTRLTVV.

The chain uses TRBV11-2 and TRBJ1-1, with D possibly matching TRBD1 (6 bases). The CDR3 covers 15 residues. Germline V CDR1 and CDR2: SGHAT, FQNNGV. V lost 4 bases and J lost 3, with 15 bases in between. The CDR3 DNA follows: TGTGCCAGCAGCTCCCTAAGCGGGGGCTACACTGAAGCTTTCTTT. This encodes CASSSLSGGYTEAFF.

This chain joins TRBV4-1 and TRBJ1-1; D gene uncertain. The CDR3 covers 15 residues. CDR1 is MGHRA and CDR2 is YSYEKL in the germline V gene. V lost 1 base, J lost 0 bases, and 9 bases lay in between. The CDR3 bases are TGCGCCAGCAGCCAAGTTAGGCAGATGAACACTGAAGCTTTCTTT. The encoded protein is CASSQVRQMNTEAFF.

The J gene is TRBJ2-7, the V gene TRBV29-1, with TRBD2 as a possible D gene (5 bases). The CDR3 has 13 amino acids. Trimming left V 4 bases short and J 0 bases short, with 10 bases between. Germline CDR1 and CDR2: SQVTM and ANQGSEA. CDR3 nucleotide sequence: TGCAGCGTTGTCGGGGATACCTCCTACGAGCAGTACTTC. Protein sequence: CSVVGDTSYEQYF.

This rearrangement joins TRBV29-1 to TRBJ2-3; 8 nucleotides match TRBD2. Trimming removed 4 bases from V and 3 bases from J; junction bases left unmatched: 9. CDR1 is SQVTM and CDR2 is ANQGSEA in the germline V gene. This CDR3 has 15 amino acids. The CDR3 loop reads CSVGWILAATDTQYF. The CDR3 DNA reads TGCAGCGTTGGGTGGATACTAGCGGCGACAGATACGCAGTATTTT.